In its sample, the clone carrying this T cell receptor (beta chain) was seen a few times. This specimen belongs to a study of cytomegalovirus exposure and HLA in healthy donors. Donors consisted of healthy bone marrow donors. The PCR ran on 60 Vbeta and 13 Jbeta primers. The method was immunoSEQ multiplex PCR; TCRdb's version includes in-frame clones alone and lacks a portion of them. There are about 190,000 clones in the sample; around 86% occur only once, and 10% lies in the top ten. V was trimmed by 6 bases and J by 0 bases, leaving 9 bases between them. The CDR3 runs to 13 residues. Germline V gene lookup returns CDR1 ENHRY and CDR2 SYGVKD.

The specimen was PBMCs. The receptor was derived from a woman aged 45-65 years in good health and CMV-seropositive. The chain carries TRBV10-3 and TRBJ2-7; maybe TRBD2 (6 bases). The CDR3 region is CAIRAGRSYEQYF. CDR3 nucleotide sequence: TGTGCCATCAGAGCGGGCCGCTCCTACGAGCAGTACTTC.